The clone carrying this T cell receptor beta chain was observed a handful of times. Its antigen is as yet unknown. The sample comes from a study of PD-1 blockade in mismatch repair-deficient tumors. Turning to the study itself: Patients had about 13 mismatch repair-deficient cancer types and were previously treated and progressing. General study results and limits: Tumor-resident clones, often undetectable pretreatment in blood, expanded then contracted after pembrolizumab.

Assay used: immunoSEQ multiplex PCR; TCRdb lists only in-frame clones, some missing. The sample yields tens of thousands of clones, more than 65% seen once. Trimming removed 3 bases from V and 7 bases from J, with 9 bases in between. The germline V gene encodes CDR1 MNHEY and CDR2 SMNVEV (reference sequence). The CDR3 contains 12 residues. PCR or immunohistochemistry showed mismatch repair deficiency in every enrolled patient. TCR sequencing covered a few patients who responded to pembrolizumab. This specimen consisted of peripheral blood, obtained 12 weeks after starting pembrolizumab. V gene TRBV27 combines with J gene TRBJ1-2; D is undetermined. The sequence was obtained from an adult with mismatch repair-deficient cancer. The CDR3 DNA reads as TGTGCCAGCAGTTTCAATGGAGGTGGCTACACCTTC. As protein: CASSFNGGGYTF.